The clone carrying this T cell receptor (beta chain) was observed a few times. Its antigen remains unidentified. The data stem from a study of cytomegalovirus exposure and HLA in healthy donors. Findings and limits, study-wide: Sequencing depth across donors, presence/absence analyses assumed, was roughly uniform. As was reported, the HLA-A and HLA-B alleles of most subjects were accurately predicted from TCR beta sequences.

The primer mix had 60 Vbeta and 13 Jbeta primers. Here immunoSEQ multiplex PCR was the method, and the copy in TCRdb shows in-frame clones only, minus some. The table shows approximately 110,000 clones, with 65% to 75% occurring only once. Trimming stripped 3 bases from V and 5 bases from J, with 13 bases between. CDR3 length equals 14 residues. Germline CDR1 reads SNHLY; CDR2 reads FYNNEI. The sequencing input was PBMCs. The rearrangement joins TRBV2 to TRBJ1-1; D not certain. This clonotype originated in a man aged 40-50 years in good health and CMV-seropositive. This CDR3 reads CASSERHYGTEAFF. The DNA of the CDR3 is TGTGCCAGCAGTGAGAGACATTATGGGACTGAAGCTTTCTTT.